This T cell receptor beta chain emerged from a study of breast tumors, draining lymph nodes, adjacent tissues. Axillary draining lymph nodes of breast cancer patients supplied the node samples. A remark on this clonotype: A junction end diverges from the germline sequence, so it may reflect a read error.

MiXCR, applied by TCRdb to the multiplex PCR reads, yields one record per CDR3 protein. The table shows approximately 280,000 distinct CDR3 sequences, with roughly 30% occurring only once. Looked up from germline, CDR1 is MNHNY and CDR2 is SVGAGI (reference sequence). The CDR3 is 14 amino acids. The specimen was axillary lymph node tissue. The chain joins TRBV6-6 to TRBJ1-5; D is unclear. The receptor comes from a female donor with breast cancer. Some clones in this sample may be carry-over from other donors' samples. Here the CDR3 DNA reads TGTGCCAGCAAGGAAGGGAAGGGCAATCGGCCCCAGCATTTT. It is translated as CASKEGKGNRPQHF.